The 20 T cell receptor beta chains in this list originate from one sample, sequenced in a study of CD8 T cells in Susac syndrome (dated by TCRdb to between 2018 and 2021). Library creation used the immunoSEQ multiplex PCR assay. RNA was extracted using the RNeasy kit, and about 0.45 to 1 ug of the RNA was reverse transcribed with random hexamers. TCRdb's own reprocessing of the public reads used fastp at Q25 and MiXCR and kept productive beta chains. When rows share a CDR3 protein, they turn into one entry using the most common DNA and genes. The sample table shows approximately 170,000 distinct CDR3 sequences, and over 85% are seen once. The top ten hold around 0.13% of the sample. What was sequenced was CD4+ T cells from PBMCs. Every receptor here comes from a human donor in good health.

The CDR3 region is CASSGGRGPPSSYNSPLHF. Here the CDR3 DNA reads TGTGCCAGCAGCGGGGGTCGGGGGCCACCGAGCTCCTATAATTCACCCCTCCACTTT. The chain has TRBV5-6 and TRBJ1-6, with a possible D match to TRBD1 (6 bases). Deletions cut 4 bases from V and 0 bases from J, with 20 bases between. Per germline, CDR1 SGHDT and CDR2 YYEEEE. This CDR3 has 19 amino acids.

CDR3 region: CSARNPGGLPDTQYF. CDR3 nucleotide sequence: TGCAGTGCTAGGAACCCGGGGGGCCTCCCAGATACGCAGTATTTT. The chain joins TRBV20-1 to TRBJ2-3; TRBD2 is a possible D gene (7 bases). The CDR3 covers 15 residues. Germline V lookup: CDR1 DFQATT, CDR2 SNEGSKA (reference sequence). V lost 3 bases and J 4 bases, leaving 17 bases between the germline ends.

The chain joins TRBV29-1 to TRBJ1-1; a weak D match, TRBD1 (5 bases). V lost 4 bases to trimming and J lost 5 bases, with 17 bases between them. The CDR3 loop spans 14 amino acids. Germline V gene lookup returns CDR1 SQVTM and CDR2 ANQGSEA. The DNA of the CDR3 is TGCAGCGTTGGACACGGGGGGAAAAGGACTGAAGCTTTCTTT. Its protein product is CSVGHGGKRTEAFF. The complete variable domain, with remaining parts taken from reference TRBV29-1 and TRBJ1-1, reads SAVISQKPSRDICQRGTSLTIQCQVDSQVTMMFWYRQQPGQSLTLIATANQGSEATYESGFVIDKFPISRPNLTFSTLTVSNMSPEDSSIYLCSVGHGGKRTEAFFGQGTRLTVV.

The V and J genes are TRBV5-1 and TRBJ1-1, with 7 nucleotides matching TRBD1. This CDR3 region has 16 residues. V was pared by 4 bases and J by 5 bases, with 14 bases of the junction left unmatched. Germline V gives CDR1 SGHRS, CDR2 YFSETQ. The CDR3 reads CASSLGMGDSGTEAFF. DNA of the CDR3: TGCGCCAGCAGCCTCGGAATGGGGGACAGTGGGACTGAAGCTTTCTTT.

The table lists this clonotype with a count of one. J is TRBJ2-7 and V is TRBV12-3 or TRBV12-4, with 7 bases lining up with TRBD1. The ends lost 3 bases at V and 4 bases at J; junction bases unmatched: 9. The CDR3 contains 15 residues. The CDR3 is CASSFAGTEAYEQYF. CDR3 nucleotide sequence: TGTGCCAGCAGTTTCGCCGGGACAGAGGCTTACGAGCAGTACTTC.

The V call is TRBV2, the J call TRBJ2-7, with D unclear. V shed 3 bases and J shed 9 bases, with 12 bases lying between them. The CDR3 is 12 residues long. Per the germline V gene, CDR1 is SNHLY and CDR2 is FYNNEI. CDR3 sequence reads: CASSDSNRGQYF. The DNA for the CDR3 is TGTGCCAGCAGTGATAGTAACCGCGGGCAGTACTTC.

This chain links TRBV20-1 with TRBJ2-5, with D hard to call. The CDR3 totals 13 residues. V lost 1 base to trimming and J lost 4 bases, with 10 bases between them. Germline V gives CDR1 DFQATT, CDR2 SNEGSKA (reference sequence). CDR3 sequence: CSARAESLETQYF. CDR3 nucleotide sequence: TGCAGTGCTAGAGCGGAGTCATTAGAGACCCAGTACTTC.

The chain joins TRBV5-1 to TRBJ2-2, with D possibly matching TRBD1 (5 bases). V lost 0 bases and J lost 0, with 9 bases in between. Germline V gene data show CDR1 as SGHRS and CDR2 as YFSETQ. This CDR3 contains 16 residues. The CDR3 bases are TGCGCCAGCAGCTTGGGTGACAGAACGAACACCGGGGAGCTGTTTTTT. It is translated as CASSLGDRTNTGELFF. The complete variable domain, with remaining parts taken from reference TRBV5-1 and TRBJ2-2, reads KAGVTQTPRYLIKTRGQQVTLSCSPISGHRSVSWYQQTPGQGLQFLFEYFSETQRNKGNFPGRFSGRQFSNSRSEMNVSTLELGDSALYLCASSLGDRTNTGELFFGEGSRLTVL.

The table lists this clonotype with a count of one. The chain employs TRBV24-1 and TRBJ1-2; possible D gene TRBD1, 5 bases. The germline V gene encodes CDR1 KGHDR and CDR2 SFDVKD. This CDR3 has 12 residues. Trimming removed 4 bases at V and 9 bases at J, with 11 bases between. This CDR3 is CATSEWGLSYTF. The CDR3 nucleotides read TGTGCCACCAGTGAATGGGGGTTGAGCTACACCTTC.

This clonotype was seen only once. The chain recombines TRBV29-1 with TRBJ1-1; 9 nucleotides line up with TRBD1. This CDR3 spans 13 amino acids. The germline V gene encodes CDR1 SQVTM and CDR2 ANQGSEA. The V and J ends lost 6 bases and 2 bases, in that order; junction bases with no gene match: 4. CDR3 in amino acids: CSVGGQGNTEAFF. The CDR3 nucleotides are TGCAGCGTGGGGGGACAGGGAAACACTGAAGCTTTCTTT.

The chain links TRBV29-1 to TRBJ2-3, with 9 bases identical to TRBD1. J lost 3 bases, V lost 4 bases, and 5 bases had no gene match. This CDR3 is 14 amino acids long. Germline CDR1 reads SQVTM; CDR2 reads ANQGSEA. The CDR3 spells CSVVVDRGTDTQYF. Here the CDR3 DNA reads TGCAGCGTTGTTGTTGACAGGGGGACAGATACGCAGTATTTT.

The CDR3 nucleotides read TGCAGCGTTAGACAGTCCGTCGGCGGCTACACCTTC. Amino acids: CSVRQSVGGYTF. The chain is built from TRBV29-1 and TRBJ1-2, with D tentatively TRBD1 (5 bases). Per the germline V gene, CDR1 is SQVTM and CDR2 is ANQGSEA. V shed 5 bases and J shed 8 bases, with 15 bases lying between them. The CDR3 loop spans 12 amino acids. Looking up the rest from reference TRBV29-1 and TRBJ1-2 gives the full variable domain: SAVISQKPSRDICQRGTSLTIQCQVDSQVTMMFWYRQQPGQSLTLIATANQGSEATYESGFVIDKFPISRPNLTFSTLTVSNMSPEDSSIYLCSVRQSVGGYTFGSGTRLTVV.

CDR3 nucleotide sequence: TGTGCCAGCAGCTTAGGAGCGGGGCTTAAGACCCAGTACTTC. Its protein product is CASSLGAGLKTQYF. The gene calls are TRBV11-2 and TRBJ2-5; 7 bases map to TRBD2. CDR1 SGHAT and CDR2 FQNNGV come from the germline V gene. The CDR3 runs 14 residues. The V segment lost 1 base and the J segment 6 bases; nucleotides outside the gene matches: 5.

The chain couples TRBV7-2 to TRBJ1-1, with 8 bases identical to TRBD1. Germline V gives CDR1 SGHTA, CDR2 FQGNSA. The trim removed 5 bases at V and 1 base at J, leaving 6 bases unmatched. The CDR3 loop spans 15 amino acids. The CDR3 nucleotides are TGTGCCAGCAGCCCACAGGGGGGGGAGAACACTGAAGCTTTCTTT. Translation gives CASSPQGGENTEAFF.

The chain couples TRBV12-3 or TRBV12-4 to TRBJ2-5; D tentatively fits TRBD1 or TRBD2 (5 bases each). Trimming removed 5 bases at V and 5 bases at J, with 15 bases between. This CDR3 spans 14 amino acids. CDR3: CASSPLGVGETQYF. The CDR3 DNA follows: TGTGCCAGCAGTCCCCTGGGGGTCGGCGAGACCCAGTACTTC.

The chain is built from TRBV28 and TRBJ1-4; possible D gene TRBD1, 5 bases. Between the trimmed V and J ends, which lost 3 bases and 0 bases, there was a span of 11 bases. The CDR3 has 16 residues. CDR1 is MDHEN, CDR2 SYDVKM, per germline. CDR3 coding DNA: TGTGCCAGCAGTTTCCCAGGGCCCGCAACTAATGAAAAACTGTTTTTT. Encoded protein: CASSFPGPATNEKLFF.

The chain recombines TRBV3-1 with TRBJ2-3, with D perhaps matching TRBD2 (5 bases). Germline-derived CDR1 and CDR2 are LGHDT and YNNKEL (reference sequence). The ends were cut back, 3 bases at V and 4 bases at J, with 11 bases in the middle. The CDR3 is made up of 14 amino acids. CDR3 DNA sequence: TGTGCCAGCAGCCAGACTAATGAGCCAGATACGCAGTATTTT. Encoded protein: CASSQTNEPDTQYF.

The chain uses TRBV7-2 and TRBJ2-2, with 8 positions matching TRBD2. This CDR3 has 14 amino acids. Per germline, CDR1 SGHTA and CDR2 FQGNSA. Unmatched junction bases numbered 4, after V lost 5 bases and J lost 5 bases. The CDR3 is CASSNVAGTGELFF. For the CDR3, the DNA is TGTGCCAGCAGCAATGTAGCGGGGACCGGGGAGCTGTTTTTT.

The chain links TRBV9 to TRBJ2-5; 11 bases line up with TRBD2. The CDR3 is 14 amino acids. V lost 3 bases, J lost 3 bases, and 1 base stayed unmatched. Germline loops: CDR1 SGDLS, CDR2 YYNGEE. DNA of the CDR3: TGTGCCAGCAGCGCGGGACTAGCGGAAGAGACCCAGTACTTC. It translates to CASSAGLAEETQYF.

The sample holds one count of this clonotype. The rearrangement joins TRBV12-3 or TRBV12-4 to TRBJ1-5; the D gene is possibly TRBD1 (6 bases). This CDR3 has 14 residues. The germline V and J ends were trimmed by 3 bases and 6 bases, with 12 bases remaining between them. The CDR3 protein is CASSFQTGVQPQHF. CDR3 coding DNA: TGTGCCAGCAGTTTCCAGACAGGAGTTCAGCCCCAGCATTTT.